These T cell receptor beta chains were read from a single sample in a study of cytomegalovirus exposure and HLA in healthy donors. Generated by immunoSEQ multiplex PCR, the TCRdb table keeps only in-frame clones and is missing some. This table holds under 250,000 clones, approximately 87% found once. The sequencing input was PBMCs. Source of these receptors: a human donor in good health. CDR3s include the opening cysteine and the closing phenylalanine or tryptophan. A D gene is named only where the DNA matches it firmly.

d_gene	j_gene	v_gene	CDR3aa	CDR3nt
-	TRBJ1-1	TRBV6-1	CASSEILGRMNTEAFF	TGTGCCAGCAGTGAAATTCTCGGCAGGATGAACACTGAAGCTTTCTTT
TRBD2	TRBJ2-1	TRBV5-6	CASRRRGTSGFWSYNEQFF	TGTGCCAGCAGGAGGCGAGGGACTAGCGGGTTTTGGTCCTACAATGAGCAGTTCTTC
TRBD2	TRBJ2-1	TRBV6-1	CASRVAGGTNEQFF	TGTGCCAGCAGGGTAGCGGGAGGTACGAATGAGCAGTTCTTC
TRBD2	TRBJ2-1	TRBV2	CASSEEVGRGSYNEQFF	TGTGCCAGCAGTGAAGAGGTCGGGAGGGGCTCCTACAATGAGCAGTTCTTC
-	TRBJ1-2	TRBV28	CASNRGGGYTF	TGTGCCAGCAACCGGGGAGGCGGCTACACCTTC
TRBD2	TRBJ2-1	TRBV2	CASSASGVYNEQFF	TGTGCCAGCAGTGCAAGCGGGGTCTACAATGAGCAGTTCTTC
-	TRBJ2-3	TRBV4-1	CASSQPPAGSTDTQYF	TGCGCCAGCAGCCAACCCCCCGCGGGGAGCACAGATACGCAGTATTTT
-	TRBJ1-2	TRBV5-8	CASSLGPTRNYGYTF	TGTGCCAGCAGCTTGGGGCCAACACGCAACTATGGCTACACCTTC
TRBD1	TRBJ2-5	TRBV7-9	CSSSLAQGAGETQYF	TGTTCCAGCAGCTTAGCTCAGGGGGCCGGAGAGACCCAGTACTTC
TRBD1	TRBJ1-2	TRBV6-1	CASNTGGSFGYTF	TGTGCCAGCAATACAGGGGGCAGTTTTGGCTACACCTTC
-	TRBJ2-3	TRBV7-9	CSSSPGAGKDTQYF	TGTTCCAGCAGCCCGGGCGCGGGGAAGGATACGCAGTATTTT
TRBD1	TRBJ1-3	TRBV19	CASMGQGGNTIYF	TGTGCCAGTATGGGACAGGGCGGAAACACCATATATTTT